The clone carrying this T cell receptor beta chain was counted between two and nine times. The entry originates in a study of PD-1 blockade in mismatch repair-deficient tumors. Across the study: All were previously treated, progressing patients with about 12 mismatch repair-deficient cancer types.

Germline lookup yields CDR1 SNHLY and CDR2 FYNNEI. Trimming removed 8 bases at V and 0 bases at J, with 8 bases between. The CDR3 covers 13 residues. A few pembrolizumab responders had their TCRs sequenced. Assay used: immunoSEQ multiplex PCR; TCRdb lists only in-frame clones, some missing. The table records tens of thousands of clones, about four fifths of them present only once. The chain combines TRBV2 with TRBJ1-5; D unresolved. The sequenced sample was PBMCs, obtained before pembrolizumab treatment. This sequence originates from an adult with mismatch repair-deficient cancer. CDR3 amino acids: CASASYSNQPQHF. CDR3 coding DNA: TGTGCCAGCGCGTCCTATAGCAATCAGCCCCAGCATTTT.